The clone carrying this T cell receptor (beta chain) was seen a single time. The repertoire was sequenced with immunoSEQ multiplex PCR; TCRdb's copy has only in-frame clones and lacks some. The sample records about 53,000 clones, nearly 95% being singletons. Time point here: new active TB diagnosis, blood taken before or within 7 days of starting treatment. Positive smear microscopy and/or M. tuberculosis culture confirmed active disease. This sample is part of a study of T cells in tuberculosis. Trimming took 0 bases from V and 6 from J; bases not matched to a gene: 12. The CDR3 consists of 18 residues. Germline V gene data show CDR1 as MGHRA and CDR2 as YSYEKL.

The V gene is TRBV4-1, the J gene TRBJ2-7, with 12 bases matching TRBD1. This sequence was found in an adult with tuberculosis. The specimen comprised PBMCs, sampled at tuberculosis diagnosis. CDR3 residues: CASSQDRSSGQGAGEQYF. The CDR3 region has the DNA TGCGCCAGCAGCCAAGATAGGTCCTCGGGACAGGGGGCGGGCGAGCAGTACTTC.